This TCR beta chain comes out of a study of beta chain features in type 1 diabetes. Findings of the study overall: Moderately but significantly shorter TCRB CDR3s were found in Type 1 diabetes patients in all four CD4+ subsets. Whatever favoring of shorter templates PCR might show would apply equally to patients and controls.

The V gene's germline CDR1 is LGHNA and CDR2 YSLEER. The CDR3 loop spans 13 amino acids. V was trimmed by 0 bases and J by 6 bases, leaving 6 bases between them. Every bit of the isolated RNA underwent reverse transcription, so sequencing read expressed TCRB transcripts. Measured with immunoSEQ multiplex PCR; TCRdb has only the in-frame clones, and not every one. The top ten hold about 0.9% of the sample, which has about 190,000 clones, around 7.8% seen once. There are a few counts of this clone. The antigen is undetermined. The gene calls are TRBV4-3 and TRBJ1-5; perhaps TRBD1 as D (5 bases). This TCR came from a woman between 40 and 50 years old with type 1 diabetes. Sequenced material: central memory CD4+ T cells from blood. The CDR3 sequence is CASSQETGQPQHF. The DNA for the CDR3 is TGCGCCAGCAGCCAAGAAACAGGTCAGCCCCAGCATTTT.